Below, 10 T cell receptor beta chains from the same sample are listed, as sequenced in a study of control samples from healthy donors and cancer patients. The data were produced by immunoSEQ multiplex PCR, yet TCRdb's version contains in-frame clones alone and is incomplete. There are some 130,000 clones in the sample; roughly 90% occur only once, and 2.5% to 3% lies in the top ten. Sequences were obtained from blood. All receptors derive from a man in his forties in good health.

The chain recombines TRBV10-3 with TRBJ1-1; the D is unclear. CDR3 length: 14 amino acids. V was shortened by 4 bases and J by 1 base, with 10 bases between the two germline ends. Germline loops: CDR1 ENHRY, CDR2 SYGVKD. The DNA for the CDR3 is TGTGCCATCAGTGTCCAGAGATCGAACACTGAAGCTTTCTTT. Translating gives CAISVQRSNTEAFF.

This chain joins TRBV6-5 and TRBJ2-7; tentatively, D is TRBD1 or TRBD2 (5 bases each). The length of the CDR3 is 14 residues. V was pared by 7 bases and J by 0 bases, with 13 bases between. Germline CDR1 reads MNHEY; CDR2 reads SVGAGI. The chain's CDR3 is CASNRDPGSYEQYF. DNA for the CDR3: TGTGCCAGCAACCGGGACCCTGGCTCCTACGAGCAGTACTTC.

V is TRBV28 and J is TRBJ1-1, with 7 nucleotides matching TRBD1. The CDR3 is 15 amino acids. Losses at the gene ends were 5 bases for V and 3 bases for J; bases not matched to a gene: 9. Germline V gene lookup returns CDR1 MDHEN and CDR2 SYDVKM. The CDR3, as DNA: TGTGCCAGCAGTCCGCCGGAAGGGGGCTACACTGAAGCTTTCTTT. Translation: CASSPPEGGYTEAFF. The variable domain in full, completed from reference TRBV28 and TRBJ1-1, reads DVKVTQSSRYLVKRTGEKVFLECVQDMDHENMFWYRQDPGLGLRLIYFSYDVKMKEKGDIPEGYSVSREKKERFSLILESASTNQTSMYLCASSPPEGGYTEAFFGQGTRLTVV.

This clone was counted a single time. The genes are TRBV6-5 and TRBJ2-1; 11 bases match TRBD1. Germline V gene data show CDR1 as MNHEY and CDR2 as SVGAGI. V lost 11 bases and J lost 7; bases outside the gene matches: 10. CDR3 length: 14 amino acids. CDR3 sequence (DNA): TGTGCCGGTGGACAGGGGGCGCAAATGAATGAGCAGTTCTTC. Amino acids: CAGGQGAQMNEQFF.

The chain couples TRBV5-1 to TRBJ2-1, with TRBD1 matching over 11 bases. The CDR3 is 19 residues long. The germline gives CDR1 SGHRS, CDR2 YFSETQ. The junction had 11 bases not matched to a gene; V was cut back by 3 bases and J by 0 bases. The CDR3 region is CASSSRDRGTPSSYNEQFF. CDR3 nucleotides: TGCGCCAGCAGCTCCCGGGACAGGGGGACACCGAGCTCCTACAATGAGCAGTTCTTC.

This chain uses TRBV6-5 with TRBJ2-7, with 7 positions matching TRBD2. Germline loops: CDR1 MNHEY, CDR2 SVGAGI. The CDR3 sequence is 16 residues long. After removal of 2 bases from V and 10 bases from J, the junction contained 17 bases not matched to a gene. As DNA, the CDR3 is TGTGCCAGCAGTTACCGGTCGGCAGCGGGGAGTGGGGAACAGTACTTC. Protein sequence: CASSYRSAAGSGEQYF.

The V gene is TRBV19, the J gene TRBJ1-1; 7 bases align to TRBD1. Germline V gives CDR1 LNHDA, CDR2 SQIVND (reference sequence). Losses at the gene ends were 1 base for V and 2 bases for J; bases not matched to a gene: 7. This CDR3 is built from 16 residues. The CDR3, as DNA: TGTGCCAGTAGTATAGGGACAGGTGGGGCTAACACTGAAGCTTTCTTT. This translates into CASSIGTGGANTEAFF.

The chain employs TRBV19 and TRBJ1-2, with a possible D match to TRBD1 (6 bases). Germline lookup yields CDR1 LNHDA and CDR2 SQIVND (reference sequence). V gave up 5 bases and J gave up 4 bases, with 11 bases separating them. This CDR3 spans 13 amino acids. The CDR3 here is CASSLDRTYGYTF. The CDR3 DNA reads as TGTGCCAGTAGTCTCGACAGGACCTATGGCTACACCTTC. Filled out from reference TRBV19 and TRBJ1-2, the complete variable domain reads DGGITQSPKYLFRKEGQNVTLSCEQNLNHDAMYWYRQDPGQGLRLIYYSQIVNDFQKGDIAEGYSVSREKKESFPLTVTSAQKNPTAFYLCASSLDRTYGYTFGSGTRLTVV.

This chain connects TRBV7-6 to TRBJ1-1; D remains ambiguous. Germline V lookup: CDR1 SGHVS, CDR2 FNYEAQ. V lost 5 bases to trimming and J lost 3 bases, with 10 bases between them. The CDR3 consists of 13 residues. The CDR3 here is CASSRTADTEAFF. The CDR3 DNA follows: TGTGCCAGCAGCCGGACTGCGGACACTGAAGCTTTCTTT.

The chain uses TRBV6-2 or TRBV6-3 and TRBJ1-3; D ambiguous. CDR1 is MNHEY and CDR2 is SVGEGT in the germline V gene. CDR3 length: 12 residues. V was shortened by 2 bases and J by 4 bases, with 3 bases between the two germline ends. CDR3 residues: CASSYVGNTIYF. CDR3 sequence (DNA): TGTGCCAGCAGTTACGTGGGAAACACCATATATTTT.